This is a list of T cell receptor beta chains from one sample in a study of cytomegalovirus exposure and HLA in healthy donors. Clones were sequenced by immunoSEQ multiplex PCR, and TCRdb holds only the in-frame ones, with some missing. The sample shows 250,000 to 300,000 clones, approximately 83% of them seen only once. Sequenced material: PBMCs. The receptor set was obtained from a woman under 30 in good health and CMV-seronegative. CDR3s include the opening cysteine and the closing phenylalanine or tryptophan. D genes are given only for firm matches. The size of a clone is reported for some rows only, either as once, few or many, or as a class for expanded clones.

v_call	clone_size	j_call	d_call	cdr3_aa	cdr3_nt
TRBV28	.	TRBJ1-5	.	CASSFGWGRGNQPQHF	TGTGCCAGCAGTTTTGGTTGGGGGCGGGGGAATCAGCCCCAGCATTTT
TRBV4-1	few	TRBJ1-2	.	CASSQTRTEESYTF	TGCGCCAGCAGCCAAACTAGGACAGAAGAAAGCTACACCTTC
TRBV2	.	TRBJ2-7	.	CASSMGRGTYEQYF	TGTGCCAGCAGTATGGGGAGGGGGACCTACGAGCAGTACTTC
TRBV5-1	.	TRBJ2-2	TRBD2	CASSPLAGGNTGELFF	TGCGCCAGCAGCCCTTTAGCGGGGGGAAACACCGGGGAGCTGTTTTTT
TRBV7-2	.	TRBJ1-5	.	CASSFSVAGDQPQHF	TGTGCCAGCAGCTTTAGCGTGGCAGGGGATCAGCCCCAGCATTTT
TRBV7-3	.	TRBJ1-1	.	CASSLVGNPEAFF	TGTGCCAGCAGCTTAGTTGGCAACCCTGAAGCTTTCTTT
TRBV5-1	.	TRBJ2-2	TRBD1	CASSVDRGRTGELFF	TGCGCCAGCAGCGTCGACAGGGGGCGAACCGGGGAGCTGTTTTTT
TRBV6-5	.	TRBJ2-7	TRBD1	CASSSAQGDKQYF	TGTGCCAGCAGTTCAGCTCAGGGGGACAAGCAGTACTTC
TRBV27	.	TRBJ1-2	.	CASSDSTYGYTF	TGTGCCAGCTCCGACAGCACCTATGGCTACACCTTC
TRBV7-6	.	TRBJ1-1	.	CASSFGDSGRAFF	TGTGCCAGCAGCTTTGGGGACTCCGGTCGGGCTTTCTTT
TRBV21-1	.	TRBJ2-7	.	CASSKEAAGRRDEQYF	TGTGCCAGCAGCAAAGAGGCAGCGGGGCGAAGAGACGAGCAGTACTTC
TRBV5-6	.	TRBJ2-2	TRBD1	CASSEGTGFIGELFF	TGTGCCAGCAGCGAAGGGACAGGGTTTATCGGGGAGCTGTTTTTT
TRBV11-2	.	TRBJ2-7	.	CASSFSSYEQYF	TGTGCCAGCAGCTTCTCCAGCTACGAGCAGTACTTC
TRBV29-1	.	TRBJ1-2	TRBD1	CSVAGQGANYGYTF	TGCAGCGTTGCTGGGCAGGGGGCGAACTATGGCTACACCTTC
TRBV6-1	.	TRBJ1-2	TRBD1	CASSERGTVPRYGYTF	TGTGCCAGCAGTGAACGGGGGACAGTCCCAAGATATGGCTACACCTTC
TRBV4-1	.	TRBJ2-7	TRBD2	CASSQGGGSSYEQYF	TGCGCCAGCAGCCAAGGGGGCGGGAGCTCCTACGAGCAGTACTTC
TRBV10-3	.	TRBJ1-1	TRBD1	CATVFSGEGTGGTNTEAFF	TGTGCCACCGTCTTTAGTGGGGAGGGGACAGGGGGCACGAACACTGAAGCTTTCTTT
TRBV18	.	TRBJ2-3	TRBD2	CASSPGLAGVGDTQYF	TGTGCCAGCTCCCCGGGACTAGCGGGGGTAGGCGATACGCAGTATTTT
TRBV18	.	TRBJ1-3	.	CASSPLTRGGNTIYF	TGTGCCAGCTCACCCCTAACGCGGGGTGGAAACACCATATATTTT
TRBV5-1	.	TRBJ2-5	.	CASSLGVRAGQETQYF	TGCGCCAGCAGCTTGGGAGTGCGAGCGGGCCAAGAGACCCAGTACTTC
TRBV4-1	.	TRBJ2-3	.	CASSQDFPGMSTDTQYF	TGCGCCAGCAGCCAAGATTTCCCGGGGATGTCCACAGATACGCAGTATTTT
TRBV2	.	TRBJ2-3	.	CASRQVRDTQYF	TGTGCCAGCAGACAGGTTCGGGATACGCAGTATTTT
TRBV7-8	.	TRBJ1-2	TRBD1	CASSPSTTGGGYTF	TGTGCCAGCAGCCCAAGCACGACAGGGGGAGGCTACACCTTC
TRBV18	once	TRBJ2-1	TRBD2	CASSPPGGSTSGGYYNEQFF	TGTGCCAGCTCACCCCCTGGCGGGAGTACAAGCGGGGGATACTACAATGAGCAGTTCTTC
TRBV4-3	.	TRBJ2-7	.	CASSQGHNYEQYF	TGCGCCAGCAGCCAAGGACATAACTACGAGCAGTACTTC
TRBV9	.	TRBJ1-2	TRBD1	CASSVGDRAGYTF	TGTGCCAGCAGCGTAGGGGACAGGGCCGGCTACACCTTC
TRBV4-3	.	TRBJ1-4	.	CASSPGLSEKLFF	TGCGCCAGCAGCCCGGGACTTAGTGAAAAACTGTTTTTT
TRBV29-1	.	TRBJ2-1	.	CSVIQGPSSYNEQFF	TGCAGCGTAATACAGGGTCCCAGCTCCTACAATGAGCAGTTCTTC
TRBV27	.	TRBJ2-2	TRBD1	CASSWTGITGELFF	TGTGCCAGCAGTTGGACAGGGATCACCGGGGAGCTGTTTTTT
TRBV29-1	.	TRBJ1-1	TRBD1	CSVARPDRVLPSEAFF	TGCAGCGTTGCCCGACCTGACAGGGTCTTACCATCTGAAGCTTTCTTT
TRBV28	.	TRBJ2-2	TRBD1	CASRRDSSNTGELFF	TGTGCCAGCCGTCGGGACAGTTCGAACACCGGGGAGCTGTTTTTT
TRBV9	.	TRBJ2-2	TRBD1	CASSVELTGGPGELFF	TGTGCCAGCAGCGTAGAGTTAACAGGGGGTCCCGGGGAGCTGTTTTTT
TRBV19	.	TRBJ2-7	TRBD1	CASSPWDSHSYEQYF	TGTGCCAGTAGTCCCTGGGACAGCCATTCCTACGAGCAGTACTTC
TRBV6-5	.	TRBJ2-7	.	CASSYGASYEQYF	TGTGCCAGCAGTTACGGGGCGTCCTACGAGCAGTACTTC
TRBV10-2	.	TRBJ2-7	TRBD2	CASSDLAGGTSYEQYF	TGCGCCAGCAGTGACTTAGCGGGGGGGACCTCCTACGAGCAGTACTTC
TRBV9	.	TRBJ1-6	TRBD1	CASSTGNSPLHF	TGTGCCAGTTCGACAGGGAATTCACCCCTCCACTTT
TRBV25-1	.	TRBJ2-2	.	CASRDSLNTGELFF	TGTGCCAGCAGAGATAGCCTGAACACCGGGGAGCTGTTTTTT
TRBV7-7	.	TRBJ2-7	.	CASSFPYEQYF	TGTGCCAGCAGCTTCCCATACGAGCAGTACTTC
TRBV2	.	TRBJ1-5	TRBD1	CASTLRGQGTQPQHF	TGTGCCAGCACCTTGAGGGGACAGGGGACTCAGCCCCAGCATTTT
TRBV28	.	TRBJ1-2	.	CATNDGGAGNYGYTF	TGTGCCACCAATGATGGAGGGGCGGGGAACTATGGCTACACCTTC
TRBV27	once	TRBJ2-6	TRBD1	CASSPRITWTTTGKGANVLTF	TGTGCCAGCAGTCCCCGGATTACCTGGACAACGACAGGGAAAGGGGCCAACGTCCTGACTTTC
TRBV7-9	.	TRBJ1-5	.	CASSPAGLDNQPQHF	TGTGCCAGCAGCCCCGCGGGGCTTGACAATCAGCCCCAGCATTTT